This TCR beta chain was identified during a study of T cell responses to AZD1222 COVID-19 vaccine. Libraries were prepared by immunoSEQ multiplex PCR; TCRdb keeps only in-frame clonotypes and omits some of them. The table shows about 83,000 clones, with roughly 90% occurring only once. The germline gives CDR1 SEHNR, CDR2 FQNEAQ (reference sequence). Ends included, the CDR3 has 11 residues. Of note for this clone: Antigen unknown. Since no conserved phenylalanine or tryptophan closes the CDR3, a read error is the likely cause. The limits of the CDR3 on the DNA are not certain, so only TCRdb's listed CDR3 is given.

General study results and limits: The number of AZD1222 recipients seropositive at baseline was only 6 or 7. Clonal diversity may have been underestimated, and the donors were mostly white British, with more females than males. Repertoire collection took place solely once the T cell response had peaked. Mapped onto spike, vaccine-associated CD4 TCRs spanned it and were dominant at 160-218 and 743-854.

The TCR originated in an adult in good health. The rearrangement uses TRBV7-9 and TRBJ2-7. The input for sequencing was peripheral blood, taken on day 0 of MenACWY control vaccination. The CDR3 sequence: CASSSIGQISS.